Listed below are T cell receptor beta chains from one sample, sequenced in a study of OX40 agonist ivuxolimab in advanced cancers. Only in-frame clones appear in the TCRdb table, and some are missing; sequencing was by immunoSEQ multiplex PCR. The sample contains 75,000 to 100,000 clones, 92% of which appear only once. The sequences come from CD4+ or CD8+ T cells sorted from blood, collected in a trial of the OX40 agonist ivuxolimab. The receptors were gathered from an adult with an advanced solid tumor such as melanoma, head and neck, liver or kidney cancer. Both conserved end residues are part of each CDR3. The order of the fields is J gene, V gene, D gene, clone size, CDR3 DNA, CDR3 protein. A D gene is named only where the DNA matches it firmly. Clone size is stated in some rows and not others, as once, few, many or a class when expanded.

J gene: TRBJ1-1; V gene: TRBV5-8; D gene: .; clone size: .; CDR3 DNA: TGTGCCAGCAGCTTGGCGGCAGAAGAAGCTTTCTTT; CDR3 protein: CASSLAAEEAFF
J gene: TRBJ2-1; V gene: TRBV2; D gene: .; clone size: .; CDR3 DNA: TGTGCCAGCAGGGTCCGTAGCTCCTACAATGAGCAGTTCTTC; CDR3 protein: CASRVRSSYNEQFF
J gene: TRBJ2-5; V gene: TRBV6-6; D gene: .; clone size: .; CDR3 DNA: TGTGCCAGCAGAGAGGAGTGGGAGTACCCCCGGGAGACCCAGTACTTC; CDR3 protein: CASREEWEYPRETQYF
J gene: TRBJ2-2; V gene: TRBV27; D gene: TRBD2; clone size: few; CDR3 DNA: TGTGCCAGCGGGCGGGGAGGGATTGGCACCGGGGAGCTGTTTTTT; CDR3 protein: CASGRGGIGTGELFF
J gene: TRBJ2-7; V gene: TRBV18; D gene: TRBD2; clone size: few; CDR3 DNA: TGTGCCAGCTCACCATACGGGGGGTCCTACGAGCAGTACTTC; CDR3 protein: CASSPYGGSYEQYF
J gene: TRBJ2-1; V gene: TRBV27; D gene: TRBD2; clone size: .; CDR3 DNA: TGTGCCAGCAGTTTCCGCCCGGGACTAGCGGGAGCTAATGAGCAGTTCTTC; CDR3 protein: CASSFRPGLAGANEQFF
J gene: TRBJ2-6; V gene: TRBV4-3; D gene: .; clone size: .; CDR3 DNA: TGCGCCAGCAGCCAAGACGAGGGTTGGGCCAACGTCCTGACTTTC; CDR3 protein: CASSQDEGWANVLTF
J gene: TRBJ2-7; V gene: TRBV7-8; D gene: TRBD2; clone size: .; CDR3 DNA: TGTGCCAGCAGCACGTCTACTAGCGGGAGTTTATACGAGCAGTACTTC; CDR3 protein: CASSTSTSGSLYEQYF
J gene: TRBJ2-5; V gene: TRBV7-9; D gene: .; clone size: once; CDR3 DNA: TGTGCCAGCAGCTTAGGGCCCCCGGCCAACAGGGAGGTAGACGAGACCCAGTACTTC; CDR3 protein: CASSLGPPANREVDETQYF
J gene: TRBJ2-1; V gene: TRBV19; D gene: TRBD2; clone size: .; CDR3 DNA: TGTGCCAGTAGGTCGGGGACTAGCGGGAGAGATCATGAGCAGTTCTTC; CDR3 protein: CASRSGTSGRDHEQFF
J gene: TRBJ1-2; V gene: TRBV2; D gene: TRBD1; clone size: .; CDR3 DNA: TGTGCCAGCTCGACAGGGGGTTGGGGCTACACCTTC; CDR3 protein: CASSTGGWGYTF
J gene: TRBJ2-7; V gene: TRBV5-6; D gene: .; clone size: .; CDR3 DNA: TGTGCCAGCAGCTTGAGGGAGAGGAGCCCGGGGTACGAGCAGTACTTC; CDR3 protein: CASSLRERSPGYEQYF
J gene: TRBJ2-3; V gene: TRBV27; D gene: .; clone size: .; CDR3 DNA: TGTGCCAGCAGTTTAGCGGGTTGGGGGGCTGTAGATACGCAGTATTTT; CDR3 protein: CASSLAGWGAVDTQYF
J gene: TRBJ1-1; V gene: TRBV6-5; D gene: TRBD1; clone size: .; CDR3 DNA: TGTGCCGGCAGTTACTCAGGCAGGGGGGGCACTGAAGCTTTCTTT; CDR3 protein: CAGSYSGRGGTEAFF
J gene: TRBJ2-7; V gene: TRBV7-9; D gene: .; clone size: .; CDR3 DNA: TGTGCCAGCAGCTTAGAAGGGCCTACCTACGAGCAGTACTTC; CDR3 protein: CASSLEGPTYEQYF
J gene: TRBJ2-7; V gene: TRBV29-1; D gene: .; clone size: once; CDR3 DNA: .; CDR3 protein: CSAVPATRGTYEQYF
J gene: TRBJ1-2; V gene: TRBV2; D gene: .; clone size: .; CDR3 DNA: TGTGCCAGCAGTTCAGGGTACGGCTACACCTTC; CDR3 protein: CASSSGYGYTF
J gene: TRBJ2-1; V gene: TRBV19; D gene: TRBD1; clone size: .; CDR3 DNA: TGTGCCAGTAAGTTAGCGACAGGGGGCTTCAATGAGCAGTTCTTC; CDR3 protein: CASKLATGGFNEQFF
J gene: TRBJ2-3; V gene: TRBV13; D gene: TRBD2; clone size: .; CDR3 DNA: TGTGCCAGCAGGCCCTACGGGGAGGGGTTCGCAGATACGCAGTATTTT; CDR3 protein: CASRPYGEGFADTQYF
J gene: TRBJ2-5; V gene: TRBV19; D gene: .; clone size: .; CDR3 DNA: TGTGCCAGTAGTTCACTAGGGTCGGAGACCCAGTACTTC; CDR3 protein: CASSSLGSETQYF
J gene: TRBJ1-2; V gene: TRBV5-4; D gene: .; clone size: .; CDR3 DNA: TGTGCCAGCAGCTTGGCAGGCCAGGGGTTGGGCTACACCTTC; CDR3 protein: CASSLAGQGLGYTF
J gene: TRBJ2-3; V gene: TRBV5-6; D gene: .; clone size: .; CDR3 DNA: TGTGCCAGCAGCATCGAGCCCGTAGGGGTTAGCACAGATACGCAGTATTTT; CDR3 protein: CASSIEPVGVSTDTQYF
J gene: TRBJ2-5; V gene: TRBV27; D gene: .; clone size: .; CDR3 DNA: TGTGCCAGCAGTGCCCTGACAGGGAGGCAAGAGACCCAGTACTTC; CDR3 protein: CASSALTGRQETQYF
J gene: TRBJ1-5; V gene: TRBV4-3; D gene: .; clone size: .; CDR3 DNA: TGCGCCAGCAGCCCCTTGGGAGAGGGTCAGCCCCAGCATTTT; CDR3 protein: CASSPLGEGQPQHF
J gene: TRBJ2-7; V gene: TRBV2; D gene: .; clone size: .; CDR3 DNA: TGTGCCAGCAGCCCCGGGACGGGGACCTACGAGCAGTACTTC; CDR3 protein: CASSPGTGTYEQYF
J gene: TRBJ2-4; V gene: TRBV9; D gene: .; clone size: .; CDR3 DNA: TGTGCCAGCAGCGTAGTTGAGGGGGGCGCGGACATTCAGTACTTC; CDR3 protein: CASSVVEGGADIQYF
J gene: TRBJ2-3; V gene: TRBV13; D gene: .; clone size: .; CDR3 DNA: TGTGCCAGCAGCTTAGGGGTGACTAGCACAGATACGCAGTATTTT; CDR3 protein: CASSLGVTSTDTQYF
J gene: TRBJ1-4; V gene: TRBV2; D gene: .; clone size: once; CDR3 DNA: TGTGCCAGCAGTGTCGGGTTACCAGAGAGTGAAAAACTGTTTTTT; CDR3 protein: CASSVGLPESEKLFF
J gene: TRBJ2-1; V gene: TRBV9; D gene: TRBD2; clone size: .; CDR3 DNA: TGTGCCAGCAGCGTAGACCGGGGACTAGCGGGAGGGCCGAACAATGAGCAGTTCTTC; CDR3 protein: CASSVDRGLAGGPNNEQFF